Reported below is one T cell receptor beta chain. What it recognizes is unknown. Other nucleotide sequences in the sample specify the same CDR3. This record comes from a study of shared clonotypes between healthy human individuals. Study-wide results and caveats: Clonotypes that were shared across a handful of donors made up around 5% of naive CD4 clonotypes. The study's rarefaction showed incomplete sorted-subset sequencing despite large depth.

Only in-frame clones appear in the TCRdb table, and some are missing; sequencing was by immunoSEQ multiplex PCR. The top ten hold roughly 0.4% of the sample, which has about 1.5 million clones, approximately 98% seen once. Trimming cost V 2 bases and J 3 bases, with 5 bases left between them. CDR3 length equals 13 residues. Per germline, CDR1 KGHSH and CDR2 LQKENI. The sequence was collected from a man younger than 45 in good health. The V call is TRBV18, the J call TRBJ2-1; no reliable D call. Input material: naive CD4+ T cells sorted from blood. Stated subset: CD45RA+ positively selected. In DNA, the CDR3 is TGTGCCAGCTCACCATCTCTCTACAATGAGCAGTTCTTC. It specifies CASSPSLYNEQFF.